The rows below give T cell receptor beta chains drawn from one sample of a study of response to subunit inactivated influenza vaccine. TCRdb fed the RT-PCR reads into MiXCR, producing one record per CDR3 protein. This table has hundreds of thousands of distinct CDR3 sequences, approximately 15% appearing once. This specimen was PBMCs from blood, taken 12 days after vaccination. These receptors originate from a man aged 50-59 years who received an inactivated influenza vaccine. Both conserved end residues are part of each CDR3. The order of the fields is V gene, CDR3 protein.

v_gene: TRBV27
CDR3aa: CASRLQGNTIYF

v_gene: TRBV7-9
CDR3aa: CASSSEAAQKETQYF

v_gene: TRBV7-5
CDR3aa: CISVPEALPGTSGSYEQYF

v_gene: TRBV10-1
CDR3aa: CASRQDLNTEAFF

v_gene: TRBV4-1
CDR3aa: CASSPSPYNSPLHF

v_gene: TRBV11-2
CDR3aa: CASSRGWAQYF

v_gene: TRBV5-6
CDR3aa: CASSPPGEKNIQYF

v_gene: TRBV6-2/TRBV6-3
CDR3aa: CASSYSLVGRNAYNEQFF

v_gene: TRBV5-6
CDR3aa: CASSLGTGTDEQYF

v_gene: TRBV12-3/TRBV12-4
CDR3aa: CASSLGQKNYGYTF

v_gene: TRBV4-3
CDR3aa: CASSQLAGGSSYNEQFF

v_gene: TRBV20-1
CDR3aa: CSATRLFYNEKLFF

v_gene: TRBV29-1
CDR3aa: CSAGQGELFF

v_gene: TRBV6-1
CDR3aa: CASSQTGTGSSEQYF

v_gene: TRBV6-2/TRBV6-3
CDR3aa: CASSYEPAWENTEAFF